The 15 T cell receptor beta chains reported below all come from one sample, sequenced in a study of blood T cell repertoires in COVID-19. Method: immunoSEQ multiplex PCR; TCRdb's copy keeps in-frame clones and lacks some. The sample lists some 87,000 clones, roughly 86% occurring once. Sequencing used peripheral blood. The receptors originated from a human donor in a cohort sampled during active COVID-19.

DNA for the CDR3: TGTGCCAGCAGCGGTGATGGGCTTGGGCGAGAGACCCAGTACTTC. This sequence encodes CASSGDGLGRETQYF. J is TRBJ2-5 and V is TRBV9; no reliable D call. The germline V gene encodes CDR1 SGDLS and CDR2 YYNGEE. With 3 bases removed from V and 4 bases from J, the gap between germline ends came to 16 bases. This CDR3 region has 15 residues.

The V and J genes are TRBV5-4 and TRBJ2-1; D is unresolved. Germline V lookup: CDR1 SGHNT, CDR2 YYREEE (reference sequence). V shed 4 bases and J shed 3 bases, with 8 bases lying between them. This CDR3 comprises 13 residues. CDR3 residues: CASSDTNYNEQFF. Written as DNA, the CDR3 is TGTGCCAGCAGCGACACGAACTACAATGAGCAGTTCTTC.

This rearrangement joins TRBV30 to TRBJ2-4, with TRBD2 as a possible D gene (6 bases). The CDR3 has 11 amino acids. From germline, CDR1 is GTSNPN and CDR2 SVGIG (reference sequence). V lost 7 bases, J lost 6 bases, and 10 bases lay in between. The CDR3 region has the DNA TGTGCCTCCAAGGGAGGAAACATTCAGTACTTC. It translates to CASKGGNIQYF.

This clone was detected once. CDR3 bases: TGTGCCAGCTCACCACTGGGGACAGGGATCAATGAGCAGTTCTTC. It translates to CASSPLGTGINEQFF. The rearrangement links TRBV18 to TRBJ2-1; 9 positions agree with TRBD1. Trimming removed 1 base from V and 6 bases from J; junction bases left unmatched: 4. This CDR3 has 15 amino acids. Looked up from germline, CDR1 is KGHSH and CDR2 is LQKENI.

The J gene is TRBJ1-2, the V gene TRBV25-1, with TRBD1 matching over 10 bases. V lost 5 bases to trimming and J lost 4 bases; unmatched junction nucleotides: 10. The germline V gene has CDR1 MGHDK and CDR2 SYGVNS. The CDR3 spans 16 residues. CDR3 sequence reads: CASSSPGQGGTYGYTF. In DNA form, the CDR3 reads TGTGCCAGCAGTTCGCCAGGACAGGGGGGGACCTATGGCTACACCTTC.

The chain links TRBV6-5 to TRBJ2-1, with 11 bases fitting TRBD1. This CDR3 has 16 amino acids. Trimming cost V 0 bases and J 10 bases; bases outside gene matches: 8. From germline, CDR1 is MNHEY and CDR2 SVGAGI. The CDR3, as DNA: TGTGCCAGCAGTTACTCGAGAGGGGACAGGGGGAAAGAGCAGTTCTTC. Its translation is CASSYSRGDRGKEQFF.

This chain uses TRBV27 with TRBJ1-2; D not certain. V was trimmed by 3 bases and J by 0 bases, leaving 5 bases between them. Germline-derived CDR1 and CDR2 are MNHEY and SMNVEV (reference sequence). The CDR3 is made up of 13 amino acids. The CDR3 region is CASSFTSNYGYTF. The DNA of the CDR3 is TGTGCCAGCAGTTTTACTTCTAACTATGGCTACACCTTC.

The gene calls are TRBV7-9 and TRBJ2-7; no clear D gene. Germline CDR1 and CDR2: SEHNR and FQNEAQ (reference sequence). The length of the CDR3 is 13 residues. V lost 5 bases and J 0 bases, leaving 8 bases between the germline ends. The CDR3 coding sequence is TGTGCCAGCAGCCGAATCAGCTCCTACGAGCAGTACTTC. As protein: CASSRISSYEQYF.

This sequence joins TRBV30 and TRBJ2-5; tentatively, D is TRBD2 (5 bases). The germline V gene has CDR1 GTSNPN and CDR2 SVGIG (reference sequence). CDR3 size: 15 residues. V was trimmed by 3 bases and J by 3 bases, leaving 17 bases between them. For the CDR3, the DNA is TGTGCCTGGAGGGCTCTGCTAGCATCCGAAGAGACCCAGTACTTC. Translation: CAWRALLASEETQYF.

The V call is TRBV7-3, the J call TRBJ2-1; D gene ambiguous. CDR1 and CDR2 (germline): SGHTA, FQGTGA. The V end was cut by 1 base, the J end by 9 bases, with 10 bases between. CDR3 size: 13 residues. This CDR3 reads CASSLNSRGEQFF. The CDR3 region has the DNA TGTGCCAGCAGCTTAAATAGCCGTGGTGAGCAGTTCTTC.

The chain combines TRBV23-1 with TRBJ1-1; 8 positions agree with TRBD1. TRBV23-1 is labeled an ORF, and its function is uncertain. The CDR3 is 18 amino acids. Germline trimming cut 0 bases from V and 4 bases from J; bases unmatched to any gene: 13. CDR3 residues: CASSQSRSCIDRGTEAFF. The CDR3 nucleotides are TGCGCCAGCAGTCAATCAAGGTCTTGTATAGACAGGGGCACTGAAGCTTTCTTT.

The chain recombines TRBV5-5 with TRBJ2-3, with TRBD2 as a possible D gene (6 bases). V lost 1 base, J lost 3 bases, and 9 bases lay in between. In germline, CDR1 is SGHKS, CDR2 YYEKEE (reference sequence). There are 14 residues in the CDR3. The CDR3 DNA is TGTGCCAGCAGCTTGTGGAGGGAGACAGATACGCAGTATTTT. It yields the protein CASSLWRETDTQYF.

The genes are TRBV7-8 and TRBJ2-7, with D possibly TRBD1 on 7 matching bases. The CDR3 spans 16 residues. The ends were cut back, 5 bases at V and 0 bases at J, with 17 bases in the middle. CDR1 is SGHVS and CDR2 is FQNEAQ in the germline V gene. CDR3 sequence: CASSHGGTATSYEQYF. Here the CDR3 DNA reads TGTGCCAGCAGCCACGGCGGGACAGCTACCTCCTACGAGCAGTACTTC.

V usage is TRBV28 and J usage is TRBJ2-3, with 13 bases matching TRBD2. The J segment lost 7 bases and the V segment lost 6 bases, leaving 19 bases of the junction unmatched. From germline, CDR1 is MDHEN and CDR2 SYDVKM. This CDR3 region has 19 residues. In nucleotides, the CDR3 is TGTGCCAGCAGCAAAACCAGGACTCCGGGACTAGCGGGGAGGAATACGCAGTATTTT. Residues: CASSKTRTPGLAGRNTQYF. Filled out from reference TRBV28 and TRBJ2-3, the complete variable domain reads DVKVTQSSRYLVKRTGEKVFLECVQDMDHENMFWYRQDPGLGLRLIYFSYDVKMKEKGDIPEGYSVSREKKERFSLILESASTNQTSMYLCASSKTRTPGLAGRNTQYFGPGTRLTVL.

The rearrangement uses TRBV28 and TRBJ2-7; D is uncertain. Trimming left V 6 bases short and J 4 bases short, with 25 bases between. The germline V gene encodes CDR1 MDHEN and CDR2 SYDVKM. This CDR3 is 17 amino acids long. CDR3 amino acids: CASRSIGNPKLEYEQYF. DNA for the CDR3: TGTGCCAGCAGATCCATCGGCAACCCCAAACTGGAGTACGAGCAGTACTTC.